This record covers a single T cell receptor (beta chain). Its antigen is unknown. The sample contains more than one DNA sequence encoding this CDR3. This entry is derived from a study of OX40 agonist ivuxolimab in advanced cancers. Study details: In three patients, partial responses were observed, one with hepatocellular carcinoma and two with cutaneous melanoma.

Sequencing was performed with immunoSEQ multiplex PCR; in TCRdb, only in-frame clones are kept and a portion is missing. The sample has some 64,000 clones, 82% seen once. Study-level results: Mean expanded clone counts were higher in CD8+ than CD4+ T cells.

Germline V lookup: CDR1 SNHLY, CDR2 FYNNEI. The CDR3 totals 14 residues. V shed 5 bases and J 7 bases; nucleotides not matched to a gene: 8. Source: CD4+ or CD8+ T cells sorted from blood, taken in a trial of the OX40 agonist ivuxolimab. This clonotype originated in an adult with an advanced solid tumor such as melanoma, head and neck, liver or kidney cancer. The chain uses TRBV2 and TRBJ1-5; TRBD1 agrees at 7 bases. CDR3 loop: CASSLDRVGQPQHF. CDR3 nucleotide sequence: TGTGCCAGCAGTCTAGACAGGGTAGGCCAGCCCCAGCATTTT.